The 27 T cell receptor beta chains reported below all come from one sample, sequenced in a study of response to subunit inactivated influenza vaccine. TCRdb reanalysed the RT-PCR reads using MiXCR and keeps one entry per CDR3 protein. The table has under 500,000 distinct CDR3 sequences, approximately 10% seen once; the top ten hold about 12%. This sample comprised PBMCs from blood, obtained more than 35 days after vaccination. Receptor source: a man aged 45-65 years who received an inactivated influenza vaccine.

In this sample, this clonotype turned up a few times. The chain combines TRBV21-1 with TRBJ1-5; the D call of TRBD1 is as the table states it, not checked on the DNA. TRBV21-1 is classified as a pseudogene. The CDR3 is 16 amino acids. This CDR3 is CASSTTPTDPNQPQHF. CDR3 nucleotides: TGTGCCAGCAGCACCACCCCCACAGATCCCAATCAGCCCCAGCATTTT.

This clonotype was observed at least ten times. V usage is TRBV12-3 or TRBV12-4 and J usage is TRBJ1-2; D is perhaps TRBD1 (5 bases). The V gene lost 3 bases and the J gene lost 6 bases, with 8 bases spanning the gap. This CDR3 spans 12 amino acids. The CDR3 DNA reads TGTGCCAGCAGTTTCCAGGGCCATGGCTACACCTTC. It encodes CASSFQGHGYTF.

The chain employs TRBV15 and TRBJ2-7; the D call may be TRBD1 or TRBD2 (5 bases each). CDR1 is LNHNV and CDR2 is YYDKDF in the germline V gene (reference sequence). V gave up 5 bases and J gave up 7 bases, with 21 bases separating them. The length of the CDR3 is 15 residues. CDR3: CATSPRGANVVEQYF. As DNA, the CDR3 is TGTGCCACCAGCCCACGAGGGGCAAATGTCGTTGAGCAGTACTTC.

This clonotype was counted between two and nine times. V usage is TRBV7-2 and J usage is TRBJ2-1; tentative D call: TRBD2 (5 bases). Germline values: CDR1 SGHTA, CDR2 FQGNSA. The germline V and J ends were trimmed by 3 bases and 8 bases, with 17 bases remaining between them. The CDR3 spans 15 residues. CDR3 coding DNA: TGTGCCAGCAGCTTTCCCCTCGGGGAAAAGGATGAGCAGTTCTTC. It encodes CASSFPLGEKDEQFF.

The V and J genes are TRBV28 and TRBJ2-1; either TRBD1 or TRBD2 may supply D (5 bases each). V lost 6 bases and J lost 7, with 13 bases in between. Germline CDR1 is MDHEN and CDR2 is SYDVKM. This CDR3 has 13 residues. CDR3 sequence: CASSTSGPNEQFF. The CDR3, as DNA: TGTGCCAGCAGCACCTCGGGGCCGAATGAGCAGTTCTTC.

This clonotype was observed many times. This CDR3 is CASRETGASYEQYF. The CDR3 DNA is TGTGCCAGCAGGGAGACAGGGGCTTCCTACGAGCAGTACTTC. The chain uses TRBV12-3 or TRBV12-4 and TRBJ2-7; the match to TRBD1 covers 8 bases. Trimming cost V 6 bases and J 1 base; bases outside gene matches: 5. The CDR3 totals 14 residues.

The chain has TRBV10-3 and TRBJ2-3; 8 positions agree with TRBD2. Germline V gene sequence: CDR1 ENHRY, CDR2 SYGVKD. The CDR3 runs 15 residues. J gave up 4 bases and V 6 bases, and 9 bases lay outside the gene matches. CDR3 sequence reads: CAISDGTREADTQYF. Here the CDR3 DNA reads TGTGCCATCAGCGACGGGACTAGAGAGGCAGATACGCAGTATTTT.

The genes are TRBV12-3 or TRBV12-4 and TRBJ1-1; 9 nucleotides align to TRBD1. The CDR3 extends over 14 amino acids. V was clipped by 6 bases and J by 2 bases; unmatched bases: 4. Here the CDR3 DNA reads TGTGCCAGCAGACCTACAGGGGGCAACACTGAAGCTTTCTTT. Translation: CASRPTGGNTEAFF.

This clonotype was seen a handful of times. This chain uses TRBV4-3 with TRBJ1-4; no firm D call. The CDR3 totals 15 residues. Trimming shortened V by 4 bases and J by 0 bases, and 9 bases separated the two germline ends. The germline gives CDR1 LGHNA, CDR2 YSLEER. CDR3 protein: CASSPKSATNEKLFF. The CDR3 DNA reads as TGCGCCAGCAGCCCCAAGAGTGCAACTAATGAAAAACTGTTTTTT.

In this sample, this clonotype turned up a few times. This chain uses TRBV11-1 with TRBJ2-6, with TRBD1 identical over 7 bases. The ends lost 5 bases at V and 0 bases at J; junction bases unmatched: 10. This CDR3 has 18 residues. Germline CDR1 is SGHAT and CDR2 is FQDESV (reference sequence). CDR3 sequence (DNA): TGTGCCAGCAGCACCGTTCCCGGGACAGTCTCTGGGGCCAACGTCCTGACTTTC. It is translated as CASSTVPGTVSGANVLTF.

The chain is built from TRBV20-1 and TRBJ2-2, with 14 nucleotides matching TRBD2. The germline CDR1 and CDR2 sequences are DFQATT and SNEGSKA (reference sequence). Trimming took 3 bases from V and 3 from J; bases not matched to a gene: 3. The CDR3 covers 16 residues. The CDR3 coding sequence is TGCAGTGCTAGGACTAGCGGGAGGGTGTACACCGGGGAGCTGTTTTTT. As protein: CSARTSGRVYTGELFF.

At least ten counts were recorded for this clonotype. The DNA for the CDR3 is TGTGCCACCAACATGGACAGTAAAGAGACCCAGTACTTC. This translates into CATNMDSKETQYF. The chain carries TRBV15 and TRBJ2-5, with D possibly being TRBD1 (6 bases). Germline CDR1 reads LNHNV; CDR2 reads YYDKDF (reference sequence). The length of the CDR3 is 13 residues. V was pared by 7 bases and J by 3 bases, with 12 bases between.

This chain joins TRBV29-1 and TRBJ1-1; a weak D match, TRBD1 (5 bases). V was pared by 8 bases and J by 0 bases, with 13 bases between. In germline, CDR1 is SQVTM, CDR2 ANQGSEA. This CDR3 has 13 amino acids. The CDR3, as DNA: TGCAGCACCGGTGGGGGAATGAACACTGAAGCTTTCTTT. Protein sequence: CSTGGGMNTEAFF.

The chain carries TRBV4-2 and TRBJ2-2, with D possibly being TRBD1 or TRBD2 (5 bases each). The CDR3 sequence is 15 residues long. The V end was cut by 4 bases, the J end by 16 bases, with 25 bases between. Per the germline V gene, CDR1 is LGHNA and CDR2 is YNFKEQ. CDR3 DNA sequence: TGTGCCAGCAGCCCCCGGGGCGACACCTCGAGGGAGAAGTTTTTT. It is translated as CASSPRGDTSREKFF.

The table lists this clonotype with many counts. The rearrangement uses TRBV5-1 and TRBJ2-3, with unresolved D. The CDR3 consists of 13 residues. Trimming stripped 7 bases from V and 2 bases from J, with 11 bases between. Germline CDR1 reads SGHRS; CDR2 reads YFSETQ. This chain's CDR3 is CASYKEITDTQYF. The CDR3 coding sequence is TGCGCCAGCTATAAGGAAATCACAGATACGCAGTATTTT.

This clonotype occurred many times. The chain links TRBV4-2 to TRBJ1-4; D not resolved. V dropped 0 bases and J dropped 5 bases, with 10 bases sitting between them. The CDR3 is 15 amino acids. CDR1 and CDR2 (germline): LGHNA, YNFKEQ. Written as DNA, the CDR3 is TGTGCCAGCAGCCAAGAGGGATTGCGGAATGAAAAACTGTTTTTT. Translating it yields CASSQEGLRNEKLFF.

The V call is TRBV30, the J call TRBJ2-1; D might be TRBD2 (6 bases). The V end was cut by 4 bases, the J end by 4 bases, with 11 bases between. Germline lookup yields CDR1 GTSNPN and CDR2 SVGIG (reference sequence). There are 13 residues in the CDR3. CDR3: CAWNAGIYNEQFF. CDR3 bases: TGTGCCTGGAACGCGGGGATATACAATGAGCAGTTCTTC.

This clonotype has only a few counts. V is TRBV9 and J is TRBJ1-1, with D hard to call. The V end lost 0 bases, the J end lost 4 bases, and 7 bases lay between the germline ends. Per germline, CDR1 SGDLS and CDR2 YYNGEE. The CDR3 contains 13 residues. CDR3 nucleotides: TGTGCCAGCAGCGTAGTTGCAGGCACTGAAGCTTTCTTT. Translating gives CASSVVAGTEAFF. Full variable domain (rest looked up from reference TRBV9 and TRBJ1-1): DSGVTQTPKHLITATGQRVTLRCSPRSGDLSVYWYQQSLDQGLQFLIQYYNGEERAKGNILERFSAQQFPDLHSELNLSSLELGDSALYFCASSVVAGTEAFFGQGTRLTVV.

This clonotype was detected many times. The rearrangement uses TRBV20-1 and TRBJ2-3; 9 nucleotides agree with TRBD2. The ends lost 5 bases at V and 1 base at J; junction bases unmatched: 10. From germline, CDR1 is DFQATT and CDR2 SNEGSKA (reference sequence). The CDR3 length is 16 residues. CDR3 sequence (DNA): TGCAGTGCTGCCTCTCCGCTAGCGGGGCGCACAGATACGCAGTATTTT. Translation gives CSAASPLAGRTDTQYF.

The chain recombines TRBV7-9 with TRBJ2-7; D is perhaps TRBD2 (5 bases). Trimming took off 1 base at V and 2 bases at J, with 9 bases between the two ends. This CDR3 region has 14 residues. CDR1 and CDR2 from the germline V gene are SEHNR and FQNEAQ (reference sequence). The CDR3 region is CASSLVRGPYEQYF. As DNA, the CDR3 is TGTGCCAGCAGCTTAGTGCGAGGGCCCTACGAGCAGTACTTC.

This clonotype was detected a few times. This rearrangement joins TRBV12-3 or TRBV12-4 to TRBJ2-5; D gene ambiguous. The CDR3 spans 12 residues. V was clipped by 4 bases and J by 5 bases, with 8 bases between them. CDR3 residues: CASSSSTETQYF. The CDR3 nucleotides read TGTGCCAGCAGTTCTAGTACCGAGACCCAGTACTTC.

This clonotype turned up a few times. V and J are TRBV10-3 and TRBJ2-5; 7 bases map to TRBD1. Germline V gene lookup returns CDR1 ENHRY and CDR2 SYGVKD. CDR3 length equals 15 residues. The trim removed 2 bases at V and 9 bases at J, leaving 12 bases unmatched. The CDR3 DNA reads TGTGCCATCAGTGAGGGACAGGCACCCAGGACGGCCCAGTACTTC. This codes for CAISEGQAPRTAQYF.

The chain uses TRBV27 and TRBJ2-2; 10 bases fit TRBD2. Unmatched junction bases numbered 11, after V lost 0 bases and J lost 4 bases. Germline CDR1 reads MNHEY; CDR2 reads SMNVEV (reference sequence). There are 19 residues in the CDR3. The CDR3 spells CASSLSNRGSSGGTGELFF. The CDR3 DNA reads as TGTGCCAGCAGTTTATCGAACAGGGGGTCTAGCGGGGGCACCGGGGAGCTGTTTTTT.

There are a few counts of this clonotype. V gene TRBV11-2 combines with J gene TRBJ2-1; 8 nucleotides match TRBD2. Per germline, CDR1 SGHAT and CDR2 FQNNGV. After removal of 4 bases from V and 7 bases from J, the junction contained 21 bases not matched to a gene. This CDR3 spans 19 amino acids. The CDR3 reads CASSSILAGGATLRNEQFF. CDR3 DNA: TGTGCCAGCAGCTCGATTCTAGCGGGCGGGGCTACTCTCCGAAATGAGCAGTTCTTC.

This clonotype came up many times. The chain has TRBV7-2 and TRBJ2-7; D is unclear. The V end lost 5 bases, the J end lost 3 bases, and 11 bases lay between the germline ends. The CDR3 is made up of 13 amino acids. Germline CDR1 is SGHTA and CDR2 is FQGNSA. The CDR3 reads CASSRASNYEQYF. The CDR3 nucleotides are TGTGCCAGCAGCAGGGCAAGTAACTACGAGCAGTACTTC.

This clonotype was seen repeatedly, ten times or more. The rearrangement joins TRBV7-2 to TRBJ2-3, with 13 bases that match TRBD2. The CDR3 extends over 15 amino acids. Trimming at V came to 3 bases and at J to 5 bases, leaving 2 bases not matched to a gene. Germline CDR1 is SGHTA and CDR2 is FQGNSA. Here the CDR3 reads CASSFRLAGGDTQYF. In DNA form, the CDR3 reads TGTGCCAGCAGCTTCCGACTAGCGGGGGGAGATACGCAGTATTTT. The full variable domain, completed using reference TRBV7-2 and TRBJ2-3, is GAGVSQSPSNKVTEKGKDVELRCDPISGHTALYWYRQSLGQGLEFLIYFQGNSAPDKSGLPSDRFSAERTGGSVSTLTIQRTQQEDSAVYLCASSFRLAGGDTQYFGPGTRLTVL.

The chain joins TRBV9 to TRBJ2-1, with unresolved D. The germline CDR1 and CDR2 sequences are SGDLS and YYNGEE. The CDR3 runs 14 residues. The V and J ends lost 1 base and 0 bases respectively, with 5 bases between them. CDR3 region: CASSVRSSYNEQFF. CDR3 coding DNA: TGTGCCAGCAGCGTAAGGAGCTCCTACAATGAGCAGTTCTTC.